This TCR beta chain was found in a study of T cells in Graves' hyperthyroidism and ophthalmopathy. Whole-study results and caveats: Separation of ophthalmopathy from stable hyperthyroidism was achieved by a 13 V-J model. Prediction of ophthalmopathy progression came a median approximately 6.5 months pre-onset. Most thyroid clonotypes that were expanded above 0.001 also turned up in blood.

Germline CDR1 is SNHLY and CDR2 is FYNNEI. This CDR3 spans 14 amino acids. The junction had 6 bases not matched to a gene; V was cut back by 6 bases and J by 7 bases. On the basis of clinical symptoms, serum thyroxine and TRAb, thyroid ultrasound and orbital computed tomography, diagnoses were made. Using RNA transcripts as the source, TCR beta CDR3 regions were amplified. Carried out on the TCR CDR3, a first-round RT-PCR used the HTBI primer set. TCRdb processed the multiplex PCR reads anew with MiXCR; each CDR3 protein has one entry. The profile shows 600,000 to 700,000 distinct CDR3 sequences, 45% of them singletons. This clonotype showed up many times. Its antigen is as yet unknown.

The V call is TRBV2, the J call TRBJ1-5; 10 bases line up with TRBD1. The clonotype was recovered from an adult man with Graves' disease, either hyperthyroidism or ophthalmopathy (not recorded which). Specimen: peripheral blood or thyroid tissue (not recorded which). CDR3 bases: TGTGCCAGCAGAACCGGGACAGGGGTCCAGCCCCAGCATTTT. Translated, it gives CASRTGTGVQPQHF.